This T cell receptor beta chain is from a study of cytomegalovirus exposure and HLA in healthy donors. Overall study: From approximately 170 million T cells, an earlier analysis saw approximately 110 million unique TCR beta sequences.

General study points: The study designated 164 TCR beta chains cytomegalovirus-associated. Some public TCRs appeared in many individuals, while most sequences were rare. As was reported, the HLA-A and HLA-B alleles of most subjects were accurately predicted from TCR beta sequences.

PCR used 60 Vbeta primers and 13 Jbeta primers. Assay used: immunoSEQ multiplex PCR; TCRdb lists only in-frame clones, some missing. The sample records more than 140,000 clones, 64% being singletons. There are a few counts of this clone. Its antigen is not identified. This CDR3 contains 15 residues. Trimming shortened V by 1 base and J by 5 bases, and 12 bases separated the two germline ends. The germline V gene encodes CDR1 SGHRS and CDR2 YFSETQ. The chain is built from TRBV5-1 and TRBJ2-2, with D possibly TRBD2 on 5 matching bases. Sequencing input: PBMCs. The receptor was derived from a woman in her 30s in good health and CMV-seropositive. CDR3: CASSLPGLSTGELFF. The CDR3 bases are TGCGCCAGCAGCTTGCCAGGACTCTCGACCGGGGAGCTGTTTTTT.